This T cell receptor beta chain emerged from a study of CD8 T cells in Susac syndrome. TCR beta sequencing was performed on blood CD8+ and CD4+ T cells. Controls were age- and sex-matched healthy donors. TEMRA cells underwent FACS enrichment and CD8+ and CD4+ T cells underwent negative isolation. The CDR3 sequence is 15 residues long. The V end lost 2 bases, the J end lost 4 bases, and 12 bases lay between the germline ends. Per the germline V gene, CDR1 is GTSNPN and CDR2 is SVGIG (reference sequence). RNA totalling about 0.5 to 1 ug underwent reverse transcription with random hexamers. An immunoSEQ multiplex PCR amplified TCR beta CDR3 over 54 Vbeta and 13 Jbeta. TCRdb processed the immunoSEQ multiplex PCR reads anew with MiXCR; each CDR3 protein has one entry. Of about 190,000 distinct CDR3 sequences in the sample, roughly 95% were seen once.

The TCR comes from a human donor in good health. V gene TRBV30 combines with J gene TRBJ2-6; TRBD1 is a possible D gene (7 bases). Material: CD4+ T cells from PBMCs. CDR3 nucleotide sequence: TGTGCCTGGAGTCCAGGGGGGTCGGGGGCCAACGTCCTGACTTTC. It codes for CAWSPGGSGANVLTF. Full variable domain (remainder filled in from reference TRBV30 and TRBJ2-6): SQTIHQWPATLVQPVGSPLSLECTVEGTSNPNLYWYRQAAGRGLQLLFYSVGIGQISSEVPQNLSASRPQDRQFILSSKKLLLSDSGFYLCAWSPGGSGANVLTFGAGSRLTVL.